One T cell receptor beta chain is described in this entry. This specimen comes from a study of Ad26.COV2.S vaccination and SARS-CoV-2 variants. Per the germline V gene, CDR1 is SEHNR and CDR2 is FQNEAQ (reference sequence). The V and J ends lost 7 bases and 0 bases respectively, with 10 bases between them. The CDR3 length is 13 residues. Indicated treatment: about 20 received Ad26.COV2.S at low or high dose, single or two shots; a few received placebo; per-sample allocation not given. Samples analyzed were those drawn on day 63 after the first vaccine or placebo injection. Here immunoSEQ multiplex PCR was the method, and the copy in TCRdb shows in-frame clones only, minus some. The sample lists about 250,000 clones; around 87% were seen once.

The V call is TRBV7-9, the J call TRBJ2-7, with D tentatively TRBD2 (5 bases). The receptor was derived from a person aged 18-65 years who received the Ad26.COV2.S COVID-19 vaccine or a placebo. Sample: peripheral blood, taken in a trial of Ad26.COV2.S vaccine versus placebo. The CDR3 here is CASIRAGSYEQYF. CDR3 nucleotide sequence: TGTGCCAGCATCCGTGCGGGCTCCTACGAGCAGTACTTC.